The entry below describes one T cell receptor beta chain. Its recognized antigen is unknown. Per-nucleotide qualities are absent, and no much larger clonotype sits a single base away. These data belong to a study of blood T cell repertoires in COVID-19 (TCRdb year 2020). For context, the study as a whole: Samples from collaborators originated in the United States, Italy and Spain and spanned both the acute and convalescent phases of COVID-19. Where HLA class I and class II types were available, the types were taken from metadata supplied by the sample provider, not from assay-based typing. The dataset comprised deeply sampled blood TCRbeta repertoires from subjects exposed to, actively infected with, or recovered from COVID-19. The repertoires were released in a freely available public database intended as a resource for research on the immune response to SARS-CoV-2. The sample metadata nearly always contained a de-identified subject ID, COVID-19 status, age in years and sex. The material from the prospective study consisted of cDNA or gDNA derived from T cells, B-cell-depleted T cells, or PBMCs. The samples were drawn from two sources: the first 160 participants of the ongoing ImmuneRACE study, and 1,254 subjects contributed by 6 global collaborators. Study-level results and caveats: The amount of clinical and demographic metadata varied by source and participant and was provided uncurated.

Whole blood was collected in K2EDTA tubes by collaborating institutions according to the institutions' own protocols. For TCRbeta analysis, collaborators shipped samples in one of three forms: frozen whole blood, isolated PBMCs, or DNA extracted from either of those sample types. TCRbeta CDR3 regions were amplified from genomic DNA by means of the immunoSEQ Assay, a bias-controlled multiplex PCR. In the original analysis: The number of nucleated cells in each sample was estimated from the amplification of reference gene primers within the assay. To quantify the absolute abundance of each unique TCRbeta CDR3 rearrangement, sequence reads were collapsed and filtered. For each sample, productive Simpson clonality was calculated by taking the square root of Simpson's diversity index across productive rearrangements. TCRdb took this table from immuneACCESS and kept in-frame rearrangements with V and J called. Such tables lack part of the clones; where checked against another copy, unresolved V genes explain under half of the gap, and the rest is unexplained. V, J and clone size were drawn from that table, and D and trimming were deduced from the DNA. Counted in this sample were fewer than 200,000 clones; roughly 85% of them appeared once. The leading ten clones occupy about 2% of the sample.

V is cut by 1 base and J by 2 bases, and the space between the germline ends is 18 bases. Sequences GTSNPN (CDR1) and SVGIG (CDR2) are obtained from the germline V gene (reference sequence). The CDR3, from cysteine to phenylalanine, totals 16 residues. Of all the DNA, just the CDR3 is kept, 48 bases in frame from base 1. This TCR derives from an elderly woman with acute or convalescent COVID-19. The chain couples TRBV30 to TRBJ2-7; the D gene is perhaps TRBD1, on 6 matching bases. The sample taken for sequencing was peripheral blood. The nucleotides are TGTGCCTGGAGTGGCCCCGGGACAAGGGGGACCTACGAGCAGTACTTC. This gives the protein CAWSGPGTRGTYEQYF. Supplemented by the reference TRBV30 and TRBJ2-7 proteins around the CDR3, the complete variable domain is SQTIHQWPATLVQPVGSPLSLECTVEGTSNPNLYWYRQAAGRGLQLLFYSVGIGQISSEVPQNLSASRPQDRQFILSSKKLLLSDSGFYLCAWSGPGTRGTYEQYFGPGTRLTVT.